This is a list of T cell receptor beta chains from one sample in a study of T cells after yellow fever vaccination. MiXCR, applied by TCRdb to the 5' RACE reads, yields one record per CDR3 protein. The table has about 260,000 distinct CDR3 sequences, approximately 5.2% seen once. This sample comprised CD4+ T cells sorted from PBMCs, obtained on the day of the yellow fever booster vaccination. Source of these receptors: a man in his late teens or twenties who received the YFV17D yellow fever vaccine. CDR3s include the opening cysteine and the closing phenylalanine or tryptophan. A D gene is named only where the DNA matches it firmly. The size field is filled for only some rows; it gives once, few, many or a size class.

>few|TRBD2|17|TRBJ2-1|TRBV20-1
TGCAGTGCTAGGTCCCCCCAGGGAGCGGGGGGAATCAATGAGCAGTTCTTC
CSARSPQGAGGINEQFF
>.|TRBD1|15|TRBJ1-2|TRBV5-4
TGTGCCAGCAGCCCGGAGGGCAGGGGGAAGGGTGGCTACACCTTC
CASSPEGRGKGGYTF
>few|.|14|TRBJ2-7|TRBV20-1
TGCAGTGCTAGAGTAGCGGCCCGGGACTACGAGCAGTACTTC
CSARVAARDYEQYF
>.|.|16|TRBJ2-3|TRBV27
TGTGCCAGCAGAAGAGACTTCCTATCTAGCACAGATACGCAGTATTTT
CASRRDFLSSTDTQYF
>many|.|15|TRBJ1-3|TRBV5-5
TGTGCCAGCAGCTTGGCAGGGCTCTCTGGAAACACCATATATTTT
CASSLAGLSGNTIYF
>.|.|15|TRBJ1-1|TRBV2
TGTGCCAGCAGAGGACGGTCCCGGTCGAACACTGAAGCTTTCTTT
CASRGRSRSNTEAFF
>.|.|13|TRBJ1-1|TRBV7-9
TGTGCCAGCAGTCCAAACGCCGGGCCCAATGCTTTCTTT
CASSPNAGPNAFF
>few|.|13|TRBJ2-3|TRBV9
TGTGCCAGCAGCCCACAATCTAGGGATACGCAGTATTTT
CASSPQSRDTQYF
>few|TRBD1|18|TRBJ2-5|TRBV5-1
TGCGCCAGCAGCTTGAAGTTCGGGACAGGGGAATTAGCAGAGACCCAGTACTTC
CASSLKFGTGELAETQYF
>many|.|13|TRBJ2-5|TRBV6-5
TGTGCCAGCAGACCAACAGGGCGGGAGACCCAGTACTTC
CASRPTGRETQYF
>few|.|16|TRBJ2-3|TRBV9
TGTGCCAGCACCCAGGGAACGTATTCTAGCACAGATACGCAGTATTTT
CASTQGTYSSTDTQYF
>few|.|14|TRBJ1-1|TRBV5-1
TGCGCCAGCAGCTTGGGGGGTAAAGGGGTTGCGGCTTTCTTT
CASSLGGKGVAAFF
>many|.|13|TRBJ2-4|TRBV5-4
TGTGCCAGCAGCTTGGTAGGGGGAAACATTCAGTACTTC
CASSLVGGNIQYF
>.|TRBD2|15|TRBJ2-3|TRBV7-8
TGTGCCAGCAGCCCTCGGACTAGCGGGGCAGATACGCAGTATTTT
CASSPRTSGADTQYF
>.|.|13|TRBJ1-1|TRBV9
TGTGCCAGCAGCGTAGATTTGTACACTGAAGCTTTCTTT
CASSVDLYTEAFF
>few|.|12|TRBJ1-1|TRBV12-3/TRBV12-4
TGTGCCAGCAGTTACGGCCAGTCCGAAGCTTTCTTT
CASSYGQSEAFF
>many|TRBD1|16|TRBJ1-3|TRBV7-6
TGTGCCAGCAGCCCCCGGGGCAGGGGGCCTAGAAACACCATATATTTT
CASSPRGRGPRNTIYF
>.|.|16|TRBJ1-1|TRBV12-3/TRBV12-4
TGTGCCAGCAGTTTCGGTCAGGGATTGGTGAACACTGAAGCTTTCTTT
CASSFGQGLVNTEAFF